This T cell receptor beta chain was sequenced in a study of STAT5B mutations in CD4+ large granular lymphocyte leukemia (dated 2022 in TCRdb). About the full investigation: Among healthy controls, the CDR3 'QG' motif was associated with a particular HLA allele. The study compared the TCRbeta repertoires of patients with CD4+ T-cell large granular lymphocyte leukemia against the TCRbeta repertoires of healthy blood donors. Flow cytometry on FACSCanto II or FACSVerse confirmed that purified fractions exceeded 95% purity among lymphocytes. Overall results and qualifications from the work: The main leukemic clonotypes were found to be private to each patient, although 25% of the main leukemic clonotypes were detected at low frequency in the non-leukemic repertoires of other patients. Enrichment of TRBV06-family usage was observed among the top patient clones (8/27) relative to healthy controls (2/35). The data were not HLA-matched, and the higher clonality in CD4+ T-LGLL than in CD8+ T-LGLL could be due to the relatively small sample size. CD4-sorted patient repertoires appeared more clonal than healthy CD4+ repertoires, and this difference persisted after removing the putative leukemic clones.

For this clone: Its antigen has not been determined. The sample holds no much larger clone one base away, and base qualities are not on file.

Buffy coats from under 40 blood donors, supplied by the Finnish Red Cross blood service, were used as healthy controls. All TCR-sequenced material derived from peripheral blood: patient blood samples and healthy donor buffy coats. Peripheral blood mononuclear cells were isolated by Ficoll-Hypaque gradient centrifugation. CD4+ cells were magnetically purified from the buffy coats of healthy controls. The Gentra Puregene Cell and Tissue kit was used to extract genomic DNA, and a Qubit 2.0 fluorometer was used to measure the amount of genomic DNA. CDR1 and CDR2, per the germline V gene, are SNHLY and FYNNEI. V is pared back by 7 bases and J by 0 bases, with 12 bases lying between the germline termini. CDR3 length: 15 amino acids, cysteine to phenylalanine. Only the CDR3 DNA stays, 45 bases, in frame from base 1. TCRbeta rearrangements were sequenced from genomic DNA using the immunoSEQ assay at survey resolution. As for the original processing: A lowest detectable productive clonotype frequency of 2.59 x 10-5 was observed in the TCR sequencing data. Analyses included only productive TCRbeta rearrangements, meaning complete and in-frame sequences. The clonality of each sample was calculated as Simpson clonality in the immunoSEQ Analyzer version 3.0. Clones were binned by frequency as very rare, small, medium, large (1-20%) or hyperexpanded (>20%). Generation probabilities were estimated with OLGA 1.2.3, V-gene circos plots were generated with VDJtools, specificities were searched for in VDJdb, and CDR3 motifs were identified with GLIPH. As stored in TCRdb, this immuneACCESS dataset retains in-frame rearrangements with V and J assigned. A fraction of the clones does not appear; measured against another copy, unresolved V genes explain less than half of the discrepancy, and the remainder lacks a known reason. That table supplies the V and J calls and clone size; D and trimming were determined from the DNA. The table for this sample lists around 38,000 clones; approximately 90% of them were counted only once. The ten largest clonotypes hold around 3.5% of the sample.

Sequencing was done on a sample of CD4+ T cells from blood buffy coats. Recombination linked TRBV2 to TRBJ2-2; possibly the D gene is TRBD2, per 6 matching bases. The clonotype originates from a human donor in good health. The DNA sequence reads TGTGCCAGCACCTGGCTAGCGTCGAACACCGGGGAGCTGTTTTTT. Translated, it gives CASTWLASNTGELFF.